A single sample is the source of the 9 T cell receptor beta chains below, sequenced in a study of blood T cell repertoires in COVID-19. Here immunoSEQ multiplex PCR was the method, and the copy in TCRdb shows in-frame clones only, minus some. The data hold 130,000 or so clones, with around nine tenths observed a single time. Sequenced input: peripheral blood. These receptors were collected from a woman in her seventies with COVID-19, enrolled during active disease.

The rearrangement joins TRBV6-6 to TRBJ2-5; TRBD2 is a possible D gene (6 bases). The CDR3 is made up of 13 amino acids. The germline V and J ends were trimmed by 6 bases and 7 bases, with 15 bases remaining between them. Germline V gene lookup returns CDR1 MNHNY and CDR2 SVGAGI (reference sequence). CDR3 region: CASSLDTGGTQYF. The CDR3 coding sequence is TGTGCCAGCAGCCTGGACACCGGGGGGACCCAGTACTTC.

The chain couples TRBV5-1 to TRBJ2-2; 7 bases align to TRBD1. This CDR3 is built from 16 residues. The V gene's germline CDR1 is SGHRS and CDR2 YFSETQ. V lost 4 bases to trimming and J lost 0 bases; unmatched junction nucleotides: 6. The CDR3 loop reads CASSPYRGANTGELFF. CDR3 DNA: TGCGCCAGCAGCCCGTACAGGGGCGCGAACACCGGGGAGCTGTTTTTT.

This clone showed up just a few times. V is TRBV7-3 and J is TRBJ2-3, with 8 bases fitting TRBD1. Germline CDR1 and CDR2: SGHTA and FQGTGA. The junction had 8 bases not matched to a gene; V was cut back by 5 bases and J by 4 bases. CDR3 length: 15 amino acids. This CDR3 is CASSPDRGGADTQYF. DNA for the CDR3: TGTGCCAGCAGCCCCGACAGGGGTGGGGCAGATACGCAGTATTTT.

The rearrangement joins TRBV3-1 (or the pseudogene TRBV3-2) to TRBJ1-1, with TRBD1 matching over 8 bases. Germline V gene data show CDR1 as LGHDT and CDR2 as YNNKEL (reference sequence). With V trimmed by 3 bases and J by 3 bases, 9 bases remained unmatched. CDR3 length equals 16 residues. In nucleotides, the CDR3 is TGTGCCAGCAGCCACTTGGACAGGGCATTGCACACTGAAGCTTTCTTT. It encodes CASSHLDRALHTEAFF.

The chain uses TRBV4-1 and TRBJ1-3, with a weak D call TRBD1 (6 bases). Per the germline V gene, CDR1 is MGHRA and CDR2 is YSYEKL. This CDR3 region has 19 residues. Trimming pared 2 bases from V and 3 bases from J, leaving 23 bases between. The CDR3 reads CASSQTPSFAGVSGNTIYF. Written as DNA, the CDR3 is TGCGCCAGCAGCCAAACCCCAAGTTTTGCAGGGGTTAGTGGAAACACCATATATTTT.

J is TRBJ1-5 and V is TRBV18; D is unclear. The V gene lost 1 base and the J gene lost 5 bases, with 15 bases spanning the gap. The V gene's germline CDR1 is KGHSH and CDR2 LQKENI. CDR3 size: 16 residues. The CDR3 loop reads CASSPRALIRDQPQHF. The DNA of the CDR3 is TGTGCCAGCTCACCACGAGCCCTAATACGGGATCAGCCCCAGCATTTT. Using reference TRBV18 and TRBJ1-5 for the parts outside the CDR3, the full variable domain is NAGVMQNPRHLVRRRGQEARLRCSPMKGHSHVYWYRQLPEEGLKFMVYLQKENIIDESGMPKERFSAEFPKEGPSILRIQQVVRGDSAAYFCASSPRALIRDQPQHFGDGTRLSIL.

The chain employs TRBV29-1 and TRBJ1-1; D gene unclear. V lost 1 base, J lost 5 bases, and 5 bases lay in between. Germline-derived CDR1 and CDR2 are SQVTM and ANQGSEA. The CDR3 has 11 residues. The CDR3 sequence: CSVEAGTEAFF. The CDR3 DNA reads TGCAGCGTTGAAGCGGGAACTGAAGCTTTCTTT. Based on the CDR3 plus reference TRBV29-1 and TRBJ1-1, the full variable domain is SAVISQKPSRDICQRGTSLTIQCQVDSQVTMMFWYRQQPGQSLTLIATANQGSEATYESGFVIDKFPISRPNLTFSTLTVSNMSPEDSSIYLCSVEAGTEAFFGQGTRLTVV.

Concerning this clone: The sample holds other DNA sequences that translate to the same CDR3. The chain carries TRBV11-2 and TRBJ1-5; 8 positions match TRBD1. Trimming at V came to 5 bases and at J to 5 bases, leaving 2 bases not matched to a gene. The CDR3 contains 13 residues. Germline CDR1 is SGHAT and CDR2 is FQNNGV. CDR3 residues: CASSLDRDQPQHF. DNA for the CDR3: TGTGCCAGCAGCCTGGACAGGGATCAGCCCCAGCATTTT.

This chain connects TRBV25-1 to TRBJ2-5; TRBD2 aligns across 11 bases. The CDR3 extends over 14 amino acids. Germline loops: CDR1 MGHDK, CDR2 SYGVNS. The J segment lost 2 bases and the V segment lost 4 bases, leaving 0 bases of the junction unmatched. CDR3 region: CASSVAGGQETQYF. The CDR3 bases are TGTGCCAGCAGTGTAGCGGGGGGGCAAGAGACCCAGTACTTC.